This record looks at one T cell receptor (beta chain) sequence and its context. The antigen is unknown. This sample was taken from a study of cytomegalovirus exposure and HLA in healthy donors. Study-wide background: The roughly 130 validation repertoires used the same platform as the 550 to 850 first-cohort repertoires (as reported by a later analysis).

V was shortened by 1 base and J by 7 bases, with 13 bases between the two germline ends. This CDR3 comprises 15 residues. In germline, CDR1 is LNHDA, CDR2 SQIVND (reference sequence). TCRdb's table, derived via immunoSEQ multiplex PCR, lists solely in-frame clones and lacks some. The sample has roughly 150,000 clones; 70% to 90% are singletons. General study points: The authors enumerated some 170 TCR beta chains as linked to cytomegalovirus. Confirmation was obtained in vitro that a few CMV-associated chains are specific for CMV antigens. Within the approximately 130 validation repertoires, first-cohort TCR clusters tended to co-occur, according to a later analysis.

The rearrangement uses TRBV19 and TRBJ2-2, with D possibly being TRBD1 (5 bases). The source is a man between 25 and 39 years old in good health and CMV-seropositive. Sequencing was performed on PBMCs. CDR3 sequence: CASSIGWTPLGELFF. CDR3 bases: TGTGCCAGTAGTATAGGTTGGACACCCCTCGGGGAGCTGTTTTTT.